Sequencing of this T cell receptor beta chain was carried out in a study of blood T cell repertoires in COVID-19. Study summary: COVID-19 samples from acute and convalescent phases originated in the United States, Italy and Spain. T cells, B-cell-depleted T cells, or PBMCs supplied cDNA or gDNA.

There are a few counts of this clone. A junction boundary mismatches the germline segment, possibly from a read error. The CDR3 has 16 residues. From germline, CDR1 is SQVTM and CDR2 ANQGSEA. Source study methods: Counts of nucleated cells, estimated from reference gene primer amplification, were obtained. Data came from immunoSEQ multiplex PCR; TCRdb stores just in-frame clones and leaves some out. V, J and clone size were drawn from that table, and D and trimming were deduced from the DNA. The table has around 100,000 clones, approximately 85% seen once; the top ten hold approximately 1.5%. This rearrangement joins TRBV29-1 to TRBJ2-5; TRBD2 agrees at 7 bases. This receptor was identified in a man aged 40-50 years with acute or convalescent COVID-19. The sequenced material came from peripheral blood. CDR3 in DNA: TGCAGCGTGGAAGGATGGGAGGGGTTGGCCCTCGAGACCCAGTACTTC. It encodes CSVEGWEGLALETQYF.